This T cell receptor (beta chain) was observed in a study of shared clonotypes between healthy human individuals. Study overall: The people who gave samples were two women and a few men aged 18 to 49.

Sequencing of unsorted PBMC DNA was carried out using ten immunoSEQ deep assay plates. The repertoire was sequenced with immunoSEQ multiplex PCR; TCRdb's copy has only in-frame clones and lacks some. The sample includes about 480,000 clones, almost 80% of them seen just once. J lost 0 bases, V lost 7 bases, and 6 bases had no gene match. The CDR3 is 15 residues long. Germline V CDR1 and CDR2: GTSNPN, SVGIG (reference sequence). Input material: PBMCs. The chain employs TRBV30 and TRBJ1-6; 7 positions match TRBD1. The clonotype comes from a woman between 40 and 50 years old in good health. Some clones in this sample may be carry-over from other donors' samples. The CDR3 loop is CAYRTGSSYNSPLHF. The CDR3 DNA reads as TGTGCCTACCGGACAGGTAGCTCCTATAATTCACCCCTCCACTTT.